The 12 T cell receptor beta chains in this list originate from one sample, sequenced in a study of blood T cell repertoires in COVID-19. Assay: immunoSEQ multiplex PCR; the TCRdb copy retains only in-frame clones and omits some. The sample carries approximately 34,000 clones, around 87% recorded once. Source material: peripheral blood. These receptors were obtained from a man aged 55 to 70 with active COVID-19.

The V call is TRBV27, the J call TRBJ2-5; TRBD2 is a possible D gene (6 bases). The CDR3 length is 17 residues. CDR1 MNHEY and CDR2 SMNVEV come from the germline V gene (reference sequence). V was clipped by 5 bases and J by 7 bases, with 26 bases between them. The chain's CDR3 is CASSPISGPLPVGTQYF. CDR3 bases: TGTGCCAGCAGTCCCATAAGCGGGCCCCTTCCCGTGGGGACCCAGTACTTC.

V is TRBV20-1 and J is TRBJ2-7; D ambiguous. Deletions cut 0 bases from V and 2 bases from J, with 2 bases between. CDR3 length: 11 residues. CDR1 is DFQATT, CDR2 SNEGSKA, per germline (reference sequence). The CDR3, as DNA: TGCAGTGCTAGAGACACCTACGAGCAGTACTTC. Amino acid sequence: CSARDTYEQYF.

This rearrangement joins TRBV7-9 to TRBJ1-3, with D unclear. Germline V gene data show CDR1 as SEHNR and CDR2 as FQNEAQ (reference sequence). This CDR3 region has 15 residues. V lost 2 bases and J lost 0, with 8 bases in between. CDR3 sequence reads: CASSLIGSSGNTIYF. CDR3 DNA: TGTGCCAGCAGCTTAATCGGGAGCTCTGGAAACACCATATATTTT.

The CDR3 here is CASRLAAEAFF. The CDR3 coding sequence is TGTGCCAGTAGGTTGGCCGCTGAAGCTTTCTTT. The rearrangement joins TRBV19 to TRBJ1-1; unclear D gene. The CDR3 contains 11 residues. Trimming removed 6 bases from V and 6 bases from J, with 8 bases in between. CDR1 and CDR2 from the germline V gene are LNHDA and SQIVND (reference sequence).

V usage is TRBV6-2 or TRBV6-3 and J usage is TRBJ1-2; 7 bases map to TRBD1. This CDR3 comprises 14 residues. Germline values: CDR1 MNHEY, CDR2 SVGEGT. J lost 5 bases, V lost 4 bases, and 7 bases had no gene match. The CDR3 is CASSSTDRPYGYTF. CDR3 nucleotide sequence: TGTGCCAGCAGTTCGACGGACAGGCCTTATGGCTACACCTTC.

The CDR3 DNA follows: TGTGCCAGCACCGCCCAGGGGGCTCGTGGAAACACCATATATTTT. It encodes CASTAQGARGNTIYF. This chain connects TRBV6-5 to TRBJ1-3, with 8 bases identical to TRBD1. V was pared by 7 bases and J by 3 bases, with 8 bases of the junction left unmatched. Germline V gene lookup returns CDR1 MNHEY and CDR2 SVGAGI. The CDR3 is 15 residues long.

This chain uses TRBV19 with TRBJ1-1, with D possibly being TRBD1 (5 bases). CDR3 length: 14 amino acids. Germline CDR1 is LNHDA and CDR2 is SQIVND (reference sequence). V lost 6 bases, J lost 6 bases, and 17 bases lay in between. This CDR3 reads CASRPPGLPPEAFF. Written as DNA, the CDR3 is TGTGCCAGTAGACCGCCGGGACTTCCACCTGAAGCTTTCTTT.

The genes are TRBV19 and TRBJ2-1, with 8 bases identical to TRBD2. Germline-derived CDR1 and CDR2 are LNHDA and SQIVND (reference sequence). The J segment lost 5 bases and the V segment lost 2 bases, leaving 5 bases of the junction unmatched. The CDR3 has 15 amino acids. In nucleotides, the CDR3 is TGTGCCAGTAGTATACAAGCGGGGGACGACAATGAGCAGTTCTTC. Encoded protein: CASSIQAGDDNEQFF.

V and J are TRBV10-3 and TRBJ2-3; perhaps TRBD2 as D (6 bases). The CDR3 runs 14 residues. Germline V gene lookup returns CDR1 ENHRY and CDR2 SYGVKD. Trimming removed 2 bases at V and 2 bases at J, with 8 bases between. CDR3 nucleotides: TGTGCCATCAGTGAGGGCGGGGACACAGATACGCAGTATTTT. It translates to CAISEGGDTDTQYF.

The chain is built from TRBV20-1 and TRBJ2-3; perhaps TRBD1 as D (6 bases). V was cut by 7 bases and J by 6 bases, with 11 bases left in between. The germline V gene encodes CDR1 DFQATT and CDR2 SNEGSKA (reference sequence). The CDR3 totals 11 residues. The chain's CDR3 is CSVRGIDTQYF. The CDR3 coding sequence is TGCAGTGTCAGGGGTATCGATACGCAGTATTTT.

This chain connects TRBV29-1 to TRBJ2-1, with D maybe TRBD2 (5 bases). With 2 bases removed from V and 6 bases from J, the gap between germline ends came to 8 bases. The CDR3 is 12 amino acids. The germline gives CDR1 SQVTM, CDR2 ANQGSEA. The CDR3 protein is CSVEWEFNEQFF. The CDR3 DNA reads TGCAGCGTTGAATGGGAGTTCAATGAGCAGTTCTTC.

The chain is built from TRBV2 and TRBJ2-7; 10 nucleotides line up with TRBD1. V gave up 9 bases and J gave up 2 bases; unmatched junction bases: 7. The CDR3 is 14 amino acids. Germline V gene sequence: CDR1 SNHLY, CDR2 FYNNEI. The CDR3 sequence: CASKPGQGTYEQYF. CDR3 in DNA: TGTGCCAGTAAACCGGGACAGGGGACCTACGAGCAGTACTTC.